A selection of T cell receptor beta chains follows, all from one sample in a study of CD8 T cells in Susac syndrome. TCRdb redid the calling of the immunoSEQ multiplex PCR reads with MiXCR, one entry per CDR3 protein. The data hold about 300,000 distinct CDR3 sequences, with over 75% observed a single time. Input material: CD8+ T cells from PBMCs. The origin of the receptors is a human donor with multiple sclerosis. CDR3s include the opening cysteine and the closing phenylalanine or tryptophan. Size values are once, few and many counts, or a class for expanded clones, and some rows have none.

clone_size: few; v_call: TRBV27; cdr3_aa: CASSFGQGQPQHF
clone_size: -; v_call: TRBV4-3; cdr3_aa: CASSQVIDSETADDQPQHF
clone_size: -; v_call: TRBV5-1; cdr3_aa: CASLAGEDNEQFF
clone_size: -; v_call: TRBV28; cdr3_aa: CASSPTGTGGYEQYF
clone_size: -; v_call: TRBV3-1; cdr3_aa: CASSQDSTRPPELFF
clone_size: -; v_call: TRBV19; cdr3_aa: CASSIDFYGNTEAFF
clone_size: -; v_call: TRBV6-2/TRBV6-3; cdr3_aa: CASAAGKGSEQFF
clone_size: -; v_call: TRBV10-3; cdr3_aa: CAISESRGTPPEQYF
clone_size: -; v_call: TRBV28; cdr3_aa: CASLFGGNTEAFF
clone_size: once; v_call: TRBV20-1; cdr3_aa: CSARHTSGPSYEQYF
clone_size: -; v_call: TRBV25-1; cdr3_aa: CASSPRDRGGTGELFF
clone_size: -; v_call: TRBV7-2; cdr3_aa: CASSSYTDGEQYF